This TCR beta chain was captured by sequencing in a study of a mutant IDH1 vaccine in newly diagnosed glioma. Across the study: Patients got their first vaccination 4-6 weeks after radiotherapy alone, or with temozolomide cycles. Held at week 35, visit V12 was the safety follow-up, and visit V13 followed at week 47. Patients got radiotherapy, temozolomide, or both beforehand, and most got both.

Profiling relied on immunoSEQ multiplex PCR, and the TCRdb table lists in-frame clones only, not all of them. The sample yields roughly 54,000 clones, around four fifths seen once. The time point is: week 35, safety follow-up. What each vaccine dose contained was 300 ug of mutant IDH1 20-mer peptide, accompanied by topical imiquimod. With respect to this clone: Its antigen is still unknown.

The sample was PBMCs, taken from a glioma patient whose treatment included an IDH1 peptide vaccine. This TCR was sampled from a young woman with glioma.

CDR3 bases: TGTGCCAGCAGCTTGGAGGGTGATTCACCCCTCCACTTT. It translates to CASSLEGDSPLHF. The chain is built from TRBV5-4 and TRBJ1-6; D remains unclear. V lost 0 bases, J lost 8 bases, and 6 bases lay in between. This CDR3 is 13 amino acids long. Germline CDR1 reads SGHNT; CDR2 reads YYREEE (reference sequence). The full variable domain, in which reference TRBV5-4 and TRBJ1-6 provide the parts outside the CDR3, is ETGVTQSPTHLIKTRGQQVTLRCSSQSGHNTVSWYQQALGQGPQFIFQYYREEENGRGNFPPRFSGLQFPNYSSELNVNALELDDSALYLCASSLEGDSPLHFGNGTRLTVT.